This T cell receptor (beta chain) was obtained from a study of cytomegalovirus exposure and HLA in healthy donors. Study results and limitations: In a later analysis, HLA-associated beta chains showed higher expansion and lower generation probabilities than comparable chains. Earlier findings revealed that most TCR beta V segments proved productive either about 87% or about 30% of the time. In vitro data verified a few CMV-associated chains as specific for CMV antigens. With further analysis later on, most CMV-associated TCR beta chains appeared HLA-restricted.

Remarks on this clone: The antigen is not known.

This CDR3 is built from 13 residues. The V and J ends lost 1 base and 10 bases respectively, with 8 bases between them. The germline CDR1 and CDR2 sequences are SGHVS and FQNEAQ. The study ran its PCR with 60 Vbeta and 13 Jbeta primers. Assay: immunoSEQ multiplex PCR; the TCRdb copy retains only in-frame clones and omits some. The sample contains 100,000 to 150,000 clones, 70% to 80% of which appear only once. The TCR comes from a woman in her thirties or forties in good health and CMV-seropositive. V usage is TRBV7-8 and J usage is TRBJ1-6; the D gene is possibly TRBD1 (6 bases). Sequenced input: PBMCs. The CDR3 coding sequence is TGTGCCAGCAGCTTAGTAAGGGGGTCACCCCTCCACTTT. Its translation is CASSLVRGSPLHF.